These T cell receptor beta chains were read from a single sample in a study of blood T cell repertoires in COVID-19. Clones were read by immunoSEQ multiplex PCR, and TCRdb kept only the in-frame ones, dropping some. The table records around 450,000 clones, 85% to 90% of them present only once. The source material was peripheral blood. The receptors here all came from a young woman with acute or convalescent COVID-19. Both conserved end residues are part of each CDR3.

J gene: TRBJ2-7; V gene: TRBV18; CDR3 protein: CASSPAPTGTYEQYF
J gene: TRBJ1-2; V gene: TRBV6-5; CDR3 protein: CASIYTGFVSGYTF
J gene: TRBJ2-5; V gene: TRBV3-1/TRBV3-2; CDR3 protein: CASSPHGTGAETQYF
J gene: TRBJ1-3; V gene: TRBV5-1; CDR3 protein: CASSLSPAGGTGNTIYF
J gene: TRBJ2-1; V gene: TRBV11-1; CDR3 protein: CASSLGQNNEQFF
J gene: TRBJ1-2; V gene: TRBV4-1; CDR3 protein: CASSQKEGSNYGYTF
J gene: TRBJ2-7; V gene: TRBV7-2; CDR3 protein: CASSLFRTSGYEQYF
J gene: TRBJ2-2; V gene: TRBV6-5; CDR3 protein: CASRHRDLNTGELFF
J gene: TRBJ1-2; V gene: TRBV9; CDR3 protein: CASSDGLPTGGGSYYGYTF
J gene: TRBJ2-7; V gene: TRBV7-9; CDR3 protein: CASSTYSPGGYEQYF
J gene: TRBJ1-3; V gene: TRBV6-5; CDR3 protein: CASSPGTVGNTIYF